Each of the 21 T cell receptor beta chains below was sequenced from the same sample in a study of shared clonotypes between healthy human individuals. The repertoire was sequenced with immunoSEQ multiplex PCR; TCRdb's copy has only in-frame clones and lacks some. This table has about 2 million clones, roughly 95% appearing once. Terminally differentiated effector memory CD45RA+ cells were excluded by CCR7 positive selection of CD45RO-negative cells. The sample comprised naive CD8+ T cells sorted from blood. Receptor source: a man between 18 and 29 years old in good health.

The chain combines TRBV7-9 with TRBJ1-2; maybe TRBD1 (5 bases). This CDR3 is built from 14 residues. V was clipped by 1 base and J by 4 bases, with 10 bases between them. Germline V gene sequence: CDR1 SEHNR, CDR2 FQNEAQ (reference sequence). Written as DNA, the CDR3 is TGTGCCAGCAGCTTAGGGGGGGAAGGCTATGGCTACACCTTC. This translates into CASSLGGEGYGYTF. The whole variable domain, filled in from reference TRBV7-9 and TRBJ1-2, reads DTGVSQNPRHKITKRGQNVTFRCDPISEHNRLYWYRQTLGQGPEFLTYFQNEAQLEKSRLLSDRFSAERPKGSFSTLEIQRTEQGDSAMYLCASSLGGEGYGYTFGSGTRLTVV.

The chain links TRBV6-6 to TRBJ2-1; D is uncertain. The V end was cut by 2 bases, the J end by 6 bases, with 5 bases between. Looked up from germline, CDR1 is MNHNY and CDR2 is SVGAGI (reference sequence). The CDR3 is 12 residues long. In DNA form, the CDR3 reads TGTGCCAGCAGTTACACGATCAATGAGCAGTTCTTC. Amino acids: CASSYTINEQFF.

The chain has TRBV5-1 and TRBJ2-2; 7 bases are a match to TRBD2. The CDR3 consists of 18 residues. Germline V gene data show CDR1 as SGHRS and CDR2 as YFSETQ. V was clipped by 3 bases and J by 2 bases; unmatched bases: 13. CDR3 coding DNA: TGCGCCAGCAGCTCTCCGGGACTAACAAAGGGCAACACCGGGGAGCTGTTTTTT. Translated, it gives CASSSPGLTKGNTGELFF.

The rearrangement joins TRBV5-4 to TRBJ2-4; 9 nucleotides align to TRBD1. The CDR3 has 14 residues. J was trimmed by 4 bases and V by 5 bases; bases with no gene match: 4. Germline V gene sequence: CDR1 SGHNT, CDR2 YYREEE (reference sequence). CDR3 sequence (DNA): TGTGCCAGCAGTCCCGACAGGGGGAAAAACATTCAGTACTTC. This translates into CASSPDRGKNIQYF.

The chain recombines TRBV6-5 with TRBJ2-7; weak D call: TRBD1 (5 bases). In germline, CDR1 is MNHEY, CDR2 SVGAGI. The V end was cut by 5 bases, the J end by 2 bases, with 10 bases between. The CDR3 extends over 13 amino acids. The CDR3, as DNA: TGTGCCAGCAGTGCAGACAGCGCCTACGAGCAGTACTTC. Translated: CASSADSAYEQYF.

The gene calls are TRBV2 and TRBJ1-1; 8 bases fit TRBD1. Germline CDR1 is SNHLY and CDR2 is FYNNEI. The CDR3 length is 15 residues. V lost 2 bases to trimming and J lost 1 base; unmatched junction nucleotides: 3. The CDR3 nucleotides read TGTGCCAGCAGTGAACTCGGACAGGGGAACACTGAAGCTTTCTTT. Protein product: CASSELGQGNTEAFF.

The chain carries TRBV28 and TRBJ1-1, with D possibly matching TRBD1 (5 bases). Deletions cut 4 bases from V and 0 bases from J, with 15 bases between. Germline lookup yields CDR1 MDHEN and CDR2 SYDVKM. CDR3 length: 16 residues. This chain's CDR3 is CASSSLTATLNTEAFF. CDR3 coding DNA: TGTGCCAGCAGTTCCCTGACAGCGACCTTGAACACTGAAGCTTTCTTT.

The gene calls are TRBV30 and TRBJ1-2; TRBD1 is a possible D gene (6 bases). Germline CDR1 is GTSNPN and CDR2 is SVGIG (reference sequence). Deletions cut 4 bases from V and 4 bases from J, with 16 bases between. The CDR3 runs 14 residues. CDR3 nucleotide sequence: TGTGCCTGGAAGAAGCAGGGGCGCTCCTATGGCTACACCTTC. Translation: CAWKKQGRSYGYTF.

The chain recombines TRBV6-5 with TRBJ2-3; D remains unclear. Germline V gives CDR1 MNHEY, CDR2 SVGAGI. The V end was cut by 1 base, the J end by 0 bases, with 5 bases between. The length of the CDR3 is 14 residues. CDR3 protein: CASSYYRSTDTQYF. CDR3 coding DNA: TGTGCCAGCAGTTACTACAGAAGCACAGATACGCAGTATTTT.

The chain's CDR3 is CASSPGPGQGPYEQYF. CDR3 nucleotides: TGCGCCAGCAGCCCAGGGCCGGGACAGGGTCCCTACGAGCAGTACTTC. The chain combines TRBV4-1 with TRBJ2-7, with 9 positions matching TRBD1. The CDR3 spans 16 residues. Germline lookup yields CDR1 MGHRA and CDR2 YSYEKL. The V segment lost 4 bases and the J segment 2 bases; nucleotides outside the gene matches: 9.

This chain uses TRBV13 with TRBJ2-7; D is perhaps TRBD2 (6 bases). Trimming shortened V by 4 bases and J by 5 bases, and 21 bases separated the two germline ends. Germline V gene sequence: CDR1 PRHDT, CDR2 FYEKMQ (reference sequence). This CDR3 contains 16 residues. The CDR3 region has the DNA TGTGCCAGCAGCTCCGGGAGTGGGAGCTTGGGCCACGAGCAGTACTTC. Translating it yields CASSSGSGSLGHEQYF. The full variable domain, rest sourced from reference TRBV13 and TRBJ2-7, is AAGVIQSPRHLIKEKRETATLKCYPIPRHDTVYWYQQGPGQDPQFLISFYEKMQSDKGSIPDRFSAQQFSDYHSELNMSSLELGDSALYFCASSSGSGSLGHEQYFGPGTRLTVT.

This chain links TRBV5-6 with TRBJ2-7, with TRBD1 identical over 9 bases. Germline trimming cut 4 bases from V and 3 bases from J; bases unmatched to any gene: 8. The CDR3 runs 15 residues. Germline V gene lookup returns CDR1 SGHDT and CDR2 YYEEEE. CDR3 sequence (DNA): TGTGCCAGCAGCCTGCGAGGACAGGGGATCTACGAGCAGTACTTC. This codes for CASSLRGQGIYEQYF.

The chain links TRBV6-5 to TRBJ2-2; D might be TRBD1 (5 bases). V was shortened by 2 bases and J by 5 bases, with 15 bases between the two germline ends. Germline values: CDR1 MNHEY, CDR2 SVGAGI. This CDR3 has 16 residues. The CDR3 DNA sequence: TGTGCCAGCAGTTACGTTCCGACAGCTACAACCGGGGAGCTGTTTTTT. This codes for CASSYVPTATTGELFF.

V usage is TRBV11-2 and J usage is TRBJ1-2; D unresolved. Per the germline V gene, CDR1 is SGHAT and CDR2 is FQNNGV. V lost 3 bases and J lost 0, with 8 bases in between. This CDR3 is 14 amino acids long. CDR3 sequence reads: CASSFYGSNYGYTF. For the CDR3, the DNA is TGTGCCAGCAGCTTCTATGGATCTAACTATGGCTACACCTTC.

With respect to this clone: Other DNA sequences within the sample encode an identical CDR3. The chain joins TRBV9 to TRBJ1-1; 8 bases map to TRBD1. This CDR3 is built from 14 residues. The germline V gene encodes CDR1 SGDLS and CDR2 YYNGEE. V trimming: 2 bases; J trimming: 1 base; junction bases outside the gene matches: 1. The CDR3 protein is CASSVDRGNTEAFF. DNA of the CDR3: TGTGCCAGCAGCGTCGACAGGGGGAACACTGAAGCTTTCTTT. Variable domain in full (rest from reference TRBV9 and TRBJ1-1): DSGVTQTPKHLITATGQRVTLRCSPRSGDLSVYWYQQSLDQGLQFLIQYYNGEERAKGNILERFSAQQFPDLHSELNLSSLELGDSALYFCASSVDRGNTEAFFGQGTRLTVV.

In DNA, the CDR3 is TGTGCCAGCAGCCCCCCCGCAGGGCCTCACACAGATACGCAGTATTTT. The encoded protein is CASSPPAGPHTDTQYF. The chain recombines TRBV7-9 with TRBJ2-3; a weak D match, TRBD1 (5 bases). This CDR3 has 16 amino acids. V lost 5 bases, J lost 2 bases, and 17 bases lay in between. Germline V gene data show CDR1 as SEHNR and CDR2 as FQNEAQ (reference sequence).

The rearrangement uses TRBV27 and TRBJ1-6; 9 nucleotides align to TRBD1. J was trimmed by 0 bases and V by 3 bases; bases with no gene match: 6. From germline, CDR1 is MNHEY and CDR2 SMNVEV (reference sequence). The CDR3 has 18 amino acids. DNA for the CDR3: TGTGCCAGCAGTTTCCTTACAGGGGGCCTCTCCTATAATTCACCCCTCCACTTT. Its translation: CASSFLTGGLSYNSPLHF.

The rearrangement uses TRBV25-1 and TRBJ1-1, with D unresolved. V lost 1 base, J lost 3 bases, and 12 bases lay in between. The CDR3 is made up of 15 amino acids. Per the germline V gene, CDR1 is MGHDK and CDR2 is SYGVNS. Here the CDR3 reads CASSESPAADTEAFF. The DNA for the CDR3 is TGTGCCAGCAGTGAATCCCCGGCAGCGGACACTGAAGCTTTCTTT.

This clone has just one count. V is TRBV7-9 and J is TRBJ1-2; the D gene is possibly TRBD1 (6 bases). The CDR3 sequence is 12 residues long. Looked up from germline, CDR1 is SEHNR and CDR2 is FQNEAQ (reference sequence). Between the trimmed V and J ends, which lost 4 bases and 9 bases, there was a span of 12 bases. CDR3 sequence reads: CASSYGDISYTF. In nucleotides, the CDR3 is TGTGCCAGCAGCTACGGGGACATTAGCTACACCTTC.

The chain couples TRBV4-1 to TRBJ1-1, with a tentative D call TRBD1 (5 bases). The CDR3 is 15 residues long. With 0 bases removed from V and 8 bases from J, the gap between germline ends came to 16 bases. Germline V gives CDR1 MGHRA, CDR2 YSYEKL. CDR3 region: CASSQEGLPGGEAFF. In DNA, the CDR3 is TGCGCCAGCAGCCAAGAGGGACTCCCCGGCGGGGAAGCTTTCTTT.

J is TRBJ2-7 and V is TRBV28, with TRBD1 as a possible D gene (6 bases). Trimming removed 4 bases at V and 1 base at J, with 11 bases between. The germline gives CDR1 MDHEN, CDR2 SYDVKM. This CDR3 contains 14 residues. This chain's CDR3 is CASSWTVPSYEQYF. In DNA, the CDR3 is TGTGCCAGCAGTTGGACAGTTCCTTCCTACGAGCAGTACTTC.